The 14 T cell receptor beta chains presented below share a single source sample, sequenced in a study of long-term antiretroviral therapy in people with HIV. Survey level was the resolution at which the v3.0 immunoSEQ assay ran. Some clones are missing from TCRdb's copy, which holds only in-frame ones; the method was immunoSEQ multiplex PCR. The sample has about 22,000 clones; 86% are singletons. This specimen consisted of unsorted PBMCs, obtained 1.3 years after starting antiretroviral therapy. Source of these receptors: a man in his fifties or sixties with HIV.

This clone was observed once. V and J are TRBV5-1 and TRBJ2-3; tentative D call: TRBD1 (7 bases). Germline V CDR1 and CDR2: SGHRS, YFSETQ. Trimming pared 1 base from V and 6 bases from J, leaving 9 bases between. CDR3 length: 13 amino acids. The CDR3 DNA reads TGCGCCAGCAGCTTGCAGGGGGGCGATACGCAGTATTTT. This translates into CASSLQGGDTQYF. The whole variable domain, remainder taken from reference TRBV5-1 and TRBJ2-3, is KAGVTQTPRYLIKTRGQQVTLSCSPISGHRSVSWYQQTPGQGLQFLFEYFSETQRNKGNFPGRFSGRQFSNSRSEMNVSTLELGDSALYLCASSLQGGDTQYFGPGTRLTVL.

J is TRBJ2-5 and V is TRBV10-3; TRBD2 is a possible D gene (5 bases). This CDR3 has 14 residues. CDR1 is ENHRY and CDR2 is SYGVKD in the germline V gene. The V end lost 8 bases, the J end lost 5 bases, and 18 bases lay between the germline ends. CDR3 region: CAIGDSPAAETQYF. DNA for the CDR3: TGTGCCATCGGAGACTCGCCAGCGGCGGAGACCCAGTACTTC.

V is TRBV9 and J is TRBJ2-1; the match to TRBD2 covers 14 bases. V trimming: 7 bases; J trimming: 10 bases; junction bases outside the gene matches: 7. Germline V gene data show CDR1 as SGDLS and CDR2 as YYNGEE. There are 14 residues in the CDR3. CDR3 sequence reads: CASRGLAGVGEQFF. The CDR3 coding sequence is TGTGCCAGCCGGGGACTAGCGGGAGTGGGGGAGCAGTTCTTC.

This clone was counted a few times. The chain links TRBV6-8 to TRBJ2-7, with 8 bases aligning to TRBD1. Germline V gives CDR1 MNHGY, CDR2 SAAAGT. This CDR3 contains 16 residues. V lost 7 bases, J lost 3 bases, and 14 bases stayed unmatched. CDR3 residues: CASKIKGNDRGYEQYF. For the CDR3, the DNA is TGTGCCAGCAAAATTAAAGGGAACGACAGGGGCTACGAGCAGTACTTC.

This clone was seen once. V usage is TRBV28 and J usage is TRBJ2-7; a possible D gene is TRBD1 (6 bases). The length of the CDR3 is 15 residues. V shed 5 bases and J shed 0 bases, with 14 bases lying between them. The germline gives CDR1 MDHEN, CDR2 SYDVKM. The CDR3 DNA reads TGTGCCAGCAGTGTCCACAGGGCGAGCTCCTACGAGCAGTACTTC. The encoded protein is CASSVHRASSYEQYF.

J is TRBJ2-5 and V is TRBV5-4; TRBD2 agrees at 10 bases. The V segment lost 0 bases and the J segment 5 bases; nucleotides outside the gene matches: 7. The length of the CDR3 is 16 residues. Germline CDR1 SGHNT, CDR2 YYREEE (reference sequence). This CDR3 reads CASSLGASGSGETQYF. CDR3 DNA sequence: TGTGCCAGCAGCTTGGGGGCTAGCGGGAGTGGGGAGACCCAGTACTTC.

This clone was counted once. The J gene is TRBJ2-1, the V gene TRBV2, with 8 bases that match TRBD2. Trimming removed 3 bases from V and 0 bases from J; junction bases left unmatched: 4. The CDR3 covers 16 residues. Germline loops: CDR1 SNHLY, CDR2 FYNNEI. The chain's CDR3 is CASSDGTRGSYNEQFF. CDR3 DNA: TGTGCCAGCAGTGATGGGACTAGGGGCTCCTACAATGAGCAGTTCTTC.

This clone was seen once. This sequence joins TRBV30 and TRBJ1-5; TRBD1 might be the D (5 bases). CDR3 length equals 13 residues. Trimming pared 2 bases from V and 4 bases from J, leaving 9 bases between. Germline values: CDR1 GTSNPN, CDR2 SVGIG (reference sequence). The CDR3: CAWSWGGNQPQHF. The CDR3 DNA reads TGTGCCTGGAGTTGGGGGGGAAATCAGCCCCAGCATTTT.

The chain has TRBV5-1 and TRBJ1-1; D unclear. The germline V and J ends were trimmed by 0 bases and 0 bases, with 3 bases remaining between them. Germline V gene lookup returns CDR1 SGHRS and CDR2 YFSETQ. The CDR3 is 13 amino acids. The CDR3 DNA reads TGCGCCAGCAGCTTGGTCTTGAACACTGAAGCTTTCTTT. This gives the protein CASSLVLNTEAFF.

The chain is built from TRBV6-5 and TRBJ1-1; 7 bases fit TRBD1. CDR1 is MNHEY and CDR2 is SVGAGI in the germline V gene. V was clipped by 7 bases and J by 4 bases; unmatched bases: 6. The CDR3 extends over 13 amino acids. This chain's CDR3 is CASTIPGGTEAFF. CDR3 sequence (DNA): TGTGCCAGCACGATTCCAGGGGGCACTGAAGCTTTCTTT.

The V call is TRBV30, the J call TRBJ2-2; D possibly matches TRBD1 or TRBD2 (5 bases each). V was pared by 6 bases and J by 1 base, with 12 bases between. In germline, CDR1 is GTSNPN, CDR2 SVGIG (reference sequence). CDR3 length equals 14 residues. CDR3 loop: CACLGEGNTGELFF. CDR3 DNA sequence: TGTGCCTGCCTGGGGGAAGGGAACACCGGGGAGCTGTTTTTT.

This chain joins TRBV11-2 and TRBJ1-5, with TRBD1 as a possible D gene (6 bases). Germline assignment: CDR1 SGHAT and CDR2 FQNNGV. Trimming cost V 4 bases and J 0 bases, with 16 bases left between them. The CDR3 loop spans 17 amino acids. CDR3 loop: CASSYRTDIYSNQPQHF. The CDR3 nucleotides read TGTGCCAGCAGCTACCGGACAGATATCTATAGCAATCAGCCCCAGCATTTT.

The count of this clone is one. CDR3 region: CASGGTGAGEKLFF. The CDR3 nucleotides are TGTGCCAGCGGGGGGACAGGGGCGGGTGAAAAACTGTTTTTT. V gene TRBV6-1 combines with J gene TRBJ1-4; TRBD1 matches 10 bases. Germline assignment: CDR1 MNHNS and CDR2 SASEGT. This CDR3 is built from 14 residues. The J segment lost 7 bases and the V segment lost 8 bases, leaving 7 bases of the junction unmatched.

This chain uses TRBV5-1 with TRBJ1-6, with D hard to call. This CDR3 is 14 amino acids long. Trimming took off 4 bases at V and 10 bases at J, with 15 bases between the two ends. Per germline, CDR1 SGHRS and CDR2 YFSETQ. The CDR3: CASSASQNLSPLHF. The CDR3 DNA is TGCGCCAGCAGCGCCAGCCAGAACTTATCACCCCTCCACTTT.